A single sample gave rise to the 3 T cell receptor beta chains below, sequenced in a study of siplizumab effects on memory and regulatory T cells. Clones were sequenced by immunoSEQ multiplex PCR, and TCRdb holds only the in-frame ones, with some missing. The data contain 55,000 to 65,000 clones, around 97% of them singletons. Sequencing used naive CD8+ T cells sorted from blood. The source is a human donor in good health.

The genes are TRBV28 and TRBJ2-7; tentatively, D is TRBD2 (6 bases). The CDR3 extends over 15 amino acids. V was trimmed by 4 bases and J by 6 bases, leaving 19 bases between them. Germline values: CDR1 MDHEN, CDR2 SYDVKM. CDR3 in amino acids: CASSSHQGGFFEQYF. As DNA, the CDR3 is TGTGCCAGCAGTTCCCACCAGGGAGGCTTCTTCGAGCAGTACTTC.

V is TRBV9 and J is TRBJ2-3; D gene ambiguous. Trimming stripped 0 bases from V and 0 bases from J, with 5 bases between. Germline CDR1 is SGDLS and CDR2 is YYNGEE. This CDR3 has 14 amino acids. The CDR3 coding sequence is TGTGCCAGCAGCGTAGGAGGTAGCACAGATACGCAGTATTTT. It codes for CASSVGGSTDTQYF.

V and J are TRBV2 and TRBJ2-7, with 9 positions matching TRBD2. Germline V gene data show CDR1 as SNHLY and CDR2 as FYNNEI. CDR3 length: 13 amino acids. V trimming: 7 bases; J trimming: 3 bases; junction bases outside the gene matches: 4. CDR3 loop: CASMTSGFYEQYF. The CDR3 nucleotides read TGTGCCAGCATGACTAGCGGATTCTACGAGCAGTACTTC.